This TCR beta chain was found in a study of T cells in Graves' hyperthyroidism and ophthalmopathy (dated by TCRdb to about 2019). With respect to the entire study: Peripheral blood was collected at initial diagnosis, before any treatment. The approximately 97 discovery patients were randomly divided into training and test sets at a 7:3 ratio. Thyroid tissue and blood T-cell repertoires from about six Graves' hyperthyroidism patients were also compared in the study. TCR Vbeta CDR3 sequencing of roughly 140 peripheral blood samples (43 ophthalmopathy, about 75 hyperthyroidism and about 17 progressor patients) is reported in the paper. After blood sampling, hyperthyroidism patients were treated with methimazole at a starting dose of 30 mg daily, and ophthalmopathy patients were treated with high-dose intravenous methylprednisolone. To identify distinguishing TCR V-J signatures, a discovery cohort of roughly 100 patients was used, comprising 43 with Graves' ophthalmopathy and roughly 60 with stable Graves' hyperthyroidism. Prospective prediction of ophthalmopathy was tested in an independent validation cohort consisting of 18 to 20 hyperthyroidism patients and around 16 patients who later progressed to ophthalmopathy.

This clonotype was observed a handful of times. Its antigen remains undetermined. Base qualities are not provided; no much larger clone lies one nucleotide away. The TCR beta CDR3 regions were amplified from the RNA transcripts. The first round of RT-PCR for the TCR CDR3 was performed with the HTBI primer set and the Qiagen OneStep RT-PCR kit. The libraries were constructed in a second round of multiplex PCR and then size-selected and purified. Sequencing of the libraries was done on an Illumina HiSeq2000 using paired-end 100 bp reads. As for the authors' bioinformatics: Raw data were processed with SOAPnuke, discarding reads with adapters, uncalled bases, mean Phred below 15, or no exact constant-primer or identifier match. High-quality paired reads were merged using COPE v1.2.5, and each unique nucleotide sequence was defined as a clonotype. Clonotypes were aligned to IMGT TRBV, TRBD and TRBJ reference segments using MiTCR v1.1. The analysis was restricted to V-J combinations with a frequency above 0.0001, which together covered roughly 99% of the repertoires. The TCS score was defined as the ratio of F50 (clonal expansion) to E x V (chaos), calculated using BLOSUM62-based TCRdist between CDR3 peptides within each V-J. Welch's t-statistics and random forest reduced several hundred V-J features to under 15, which were used in a naive Bayes classifier (R e1071). The raw public reads went through TCRdb reprocessing: fastp at Q25, MiXCR clone calling, in-frame beta chains kept. Identical CDR3 proteins give one entry, which carries the most common genes and DNA. The V and J calls were not made by the authors but by TCRdb's processing. Here the sample has around 400,000 distinct CDR3 sequences; 13% occur a single time. The ten largest clonotypes hold around a tenth of the sample.

Graves' hyperthyroidism was defined as stable when no progression to ophthalmopathy occurred over 18 months of follow-up. Hyperthyroidism patients were newly diagnosed, with disease duration under 2 months, and aged 18 to 65 years. Patients with uncontrolled infections, other autoimmune diseases, pregnancy or lactation were excluded. Diagnoses were established on the basis of clinical symptoms, serum thyroxine and TRAb, thyroid ultrasound, and orbital computed tomography. PBMCs were separated from over 9 ml of fresh peripheral blood using Ficoll-Paque density gradient centrifugation. Total RNA was extracted with Trizol reagent, and quality was checked on an Agilent 2100 Bioanalyzer. Study-wide findings and limitations: Sample size was not statistically predetermined, and blinding of investigators to group allocation was not performed. Ophthalmopathy was separated from stable hyperthyroidism by a 13 V-J signature model, with around 90% sensitivity and 81% to 83% specificity obtained in cross-validation and 80%/75% obtained in testing. Most expanded thyroid clonotypes (frequency above 0.001) were also found in blood, which suggests that blood repertoires may mirror thyroid immune responses. During validation, the model predicted progression to ophthalmopathy a median of roughly 7.1 months ahead of onset, with around 71% sensitivity and 72.22% specificity.

The CDR3, cysteine through phenylalanine, is 12 amino acids long. Only the CDR3 part of the read is kept: 36 bases, read in frame from the first base. CDR1 and CDR2 (LGHNA, YSLEER) derive from the germline V gene. V loses 4 bases of germline sequence and J loses 10 bases, and the interval between the two ends is 11 bases. Material for sequencing was blood. This clonotype was obtained from a woman aged 18-29 years with Graves' hyperthyroidism. The V gene is TRBV4-3 and the J gene is TRBJ2-1; too little of a D gene remains to name it. The CDR3: CASSLFENEQFF. In nucleotides, the sequence is TGCGCCAGCAGCCTCTTCGAGAACGAGCAGTTCTTC.